Shown below are 21 T cell receptor beta chains from a single sample sequenced in a study of early T cells in non-severe SARS-CoV-2 infection. TCRdb recomputed calls from the 5' RACE reads with MiXCR, one row per CDR3 protein. The repertoire holds 60,000 to 70,000 distinct CDR3 sequences, with 9.1% as singletons. Sequencing was performed on whole blood. The receptors derive from an adult who was a healthcare worker with PCR-confirmed SARS-CoV-2 infection or an uninfected control (not recorded which).

This clonotype has ten or more counts. The rearrangement joins TRBV18 to TRBJ2-1; 10 bases map to TRBD2. Germline CDR1 reads KGHSH; CDR2 reads LQKENI. This CDR3 has 15 residues. V trimming: 3 bases; J trimming: 7 bases; junction bases outside the gene matches: 6. In DNA form, the CDR3 reads TGTGCCAGCTCACCGTTTAGCGGGAGGCTGAATGAGCAGTTCTTC. This sequence encodes CASSPFSGRLNEQFF.

This chain connects TRBV11-2 to TRBJ2-1; 12 bases line up with TRBD2. The CDR3 runs 15 residues. Germline CDR1 SGHAT, CDR2 FQNNGV. V trimming: 1 base; J trimming: 9 bases; junction bases outside the gene matches: 4. CDR3 DNA sequence: TGTGCCAGCAGCTTAGGGACTAGCGGGACCGCTGAGCAGTTCTTC. This gives the protein CASSLGTSGTAEQFF.

Only a few counts were recorded for this clonotype. The CDR3 DNA follows: TGTGCCAGCAGCTTAGGGGGGGCAGTTTCACCCCTCCACTTT. Translated: CASSLGGAVSPLHF. The chain has TRBV7-9 and TRBJ1-6, with D possibly matching TRBD1 (6 bases). The germline V gene encodes CDR1 SEHNR and CDR2 FQNEAQ (reference sequence). The V end lost 1 base, the J end lost 9 bases, and 10 bases lay between the germline ends. This CDR3 has 14 residues. Drawing the rest from reference TRBV7-9 and TRBJ1-6, the complete variable domain is DTGVSQNPRHKITKRGQNVTFRCDPISEHNRLYWYRQTLGQGPEFLTYFQNEAQLEKSRLLSDRFSAERPKGSFSTLEIQRTEQGDSAMYLCASSLGGAVSPLHFGNGTRLTVT.

This clonotype was seen ten or more times. The rearrangement joins TRBV5-6 to TRBJ2-3; TRBD2 agrees at 11 bases. V lost 5 bases and J lost 0; bases outside the gene matches: 20. CDR3 size: 21 residues. CDR1 SGHDT and CDR2 YYEEEE come from the germline V gene. The CDR3 DNA follows: TGTGCCAGCAGATACGGTCCGGGACTAGCGGACCCGGGACCCAGCACAGATACGCAGTATTTT. Translation gives CASRYGPGLADPGPSTDTQYF.

In DNA form, the CDR3 reads TGTGCCAGCAGCTCTGAAACAAGCGGGACGCCCTCCTACGAGCAGTACTTC. It encodes CASSSETSGTPSYEQYF. The V and J genes are TRBV11-1 and TRBJ2-7, with TRBD2 matching 7 bases. The CDR3 is 17 residues long. Germline V CDR1 and CDR2: SGHAT, FQDESV (reference sequence). Trimming removed 4 bases from V and 0 bases from J; junction bases left unmatched: 12.

This clonotype showed up many times. CDR3 in DNA: TGCAGTGCCCAACAGGGACGCTCCTACAATGAGCAGTTCTTC. It yields the protein CSAQQGRSYNEQFF. V and J are TRBV20-1 and TRBJ2-1; D possibly corresponds to TRBD1 (6 bases). CDR1 and CDR2 from the germline V gene are DFQATT and SNEGSKA (reference sequence). Trimming left V 6 bases short and J 0 bases short, with 12 bases between. The CDR3 has 14 residues.

The chain has TRBV5-4 and TRBJ1-2; 7 positions match TRBD1. V lost 4 bases, J lost 0 bases, and 3 bases stayed unmatched. The CDR3 runs to 14 residues. CDR1 and CDR2 from the germline V gene are SGHNT and YYREEE (reference sequence). CDR3 DNA sequence: TGTGCCAGCAGCCTAGACAGGGCTAACTATGGCTACACCTTC. Translating gives CASSLDRANYGYTF.

The rearrangement uses TRBV4-3 and TRBJ2-4; TRBD2 is a possible D gene (5 bases). Germline V gives CDR1 LGHNA, CDR2 YSLEER. The germline V and J ends were trimmed by 3 bases and 2 bases, with 11 bases remaining between them. This CDR3 is built from 15 residues. Here the CDR3 reads CASSQEATTKNIQYF. CDR3 nucleotide sequence: TGCGCCAGCAGCCAGGAGGCAACGACCAAAAACATTCAGTACTTC.

This clonotype was counted between two and nine times. The chain has TRBV24-1 and TRBJ2-5, with 8 bases lining up with TRBD2. The germline gives CDR1 KGHDR, CDR2 SFDVKD. J lost 3 bases, V lost 0 bases, and 14 bases had no gene match. The CDR3 totals 19 residues. The CDR3 DNA reads TGTGCCACCAGTGATTTGGAAGCGGGAGCGCGGGATAGGGAAGAGACCCAGTACTTC. It yields the protein CATSDLEAGARDREETQYF.

The chain links TRBV20-1 to TRBJ2-7, with 9 bases that match TRBD2. CDR1 and CDR2 from the germline V gene are DFQATT and SNEGSKA (reference sequence). The trim removed 6 bases at V and 1 base at J, leaving 13 bases unmatched. CDR3 size: 16 residues. Written as DNA, the CDR3 is TGCAGTGCCGATGGGCAGGCTAGCGGGACATCCTACGAGCAGTACTTC. Its translation: CSADGQASGTSYEQYF.

This clonotype was picked up many times. CDR3 sequence reads: CASRRLLNTDTQYF. Written as DNA, the CDR3 is TGTGCCAGCAGACGTCTCCTCAACACAGATACGCAGTATTTT. The V call is TRBV6-2 or TRBV6-3, the J call TRBJ2-3; D uncertain. CDR3 size: 14 residues. The germline V gene has CDR1 MNHEY and CDR2 SVGEGT. The germline V and J ends were trimmed by 6 bases and 2 bases, with 12 bases remaining between them.

This clonotype was counted ten times or more. The chain links TRBV3-1 to TRBJ2-7; perhaps TRBD1 as D (6 bases). The germline V gene encodes CDR1 LGHDT and CDR2 YNNKEL (reference sequence). Trimming pared 4 bases from V and 2 bases from J, leaving 15 bases between. This CDR3 region has 15 residues. CDR3 sequence (DNA): TGTGCCAGCAGCCGGTACAGGGAACTTACCTACGAGCAGTACTTC. Translated: CASSRYRELTYEQYF.

As regards this clonotype: The junction departs from the called germline gene at one end, perhaps through a read error. The chain is built from TRBV11-2 and TRBJ2-1; unclear D gene. Per germline, CDR1 SGHAT and CDR2 FQNNGV. The CDR3 spans 13 residues. The CDR3 here is CASSLVSTAGWIF. Written as DNA, the CDR3 is TGTGCCAGCAGCTTAGTAAGCACTGCCGGGTGGATCTTC.

The sample holds many counts of this clonotype. This chain's CDR3 is CASSPGTGYGYTF. CDR3 nucleotides: TGTGCCAGCAGCCCTGGTACGGGGTATGGCTACACCTTC. The rearrangement uses TRBV27 and TRBJ1-2; D gene ambiguous. The CDR3 is made up of 13 amino acids. Germline loops: CDR1 MNHEY, CDR2 SMNVEV (reference sequence). V was trimmed by 6 bases and J by 5 bases, leaving 13 bases between them.

V and J are TRBV20-1 and TRBJ1-1; 7 positions match TRBD1. CDR3 length: 13 amino acids. V shed 6 bases, J shed 7 bases, and the junction held 11 bases outside the gene matches. Germline lookup yields CDR1 DFQATT and CDR2 SNEGSKA (reference sequence). As DNA, the CDR3 is TGCAGTGCGGTTAGACAGGGCTCGGGTGAAGCTTTCTTT. This gives the protein CSAVRQGSGEAFF.

The J gene is TRBJ2-6, the V gene TRBV18; D gene ambiguous. V was trimmed by 1 base and J by 4 bases, leaving 8 bases between them. Germline lookup yields CDR1 KGHSH and CDR2 LQKENI. This CDR3 is 15 amino acids long. As DNA, the CDR3 is TGTGCCAGCTCACCACAGGGTACCGGGGCCAACGTCCTGACTTTC. It specifies CASSPQGTGANVLTF. The full variable domain, rest sourced from reference TRBV18 and TRBJ2-6, is NAGVMQNPRHLVRRRGQEARLRCSPMKGHSHVYWYRQLPEEGLKFMVYLQKENIIDESGMPKERFSAEFPKEGPSILRIQQVVRGDSAAYFCASSPQGTGANVLTFGAGSRLTVL.

This clonotype was counted only a few times. The V call is TRBV16, the J call TRBJ1-2, with 11 nucleotides matching TRBD1. The CDR3 runs 14 residues. CDR1 KGHSY and CDR2 FQNENV come from the germline V gene. Trimming took 3 bases from V and 8 from J; bases not matched to a gene: 5. The CDR3 DNA reads as TGTGCCAGCAGCCAGAGGACAGGGGGCGACGGCTACACCTTC. It specifies CASSQRTGGDGYTF.

The chain employs TRBV19 and TRBJ2-1, with 11 bases identical to TRBD2. Germline trimming cut 5 bases from V and 7 bases from J; bases unmatched to any gene: 10. CDR1 is LNHDA, CDR2 SQIVND, per germline (reference sequence). This CDR3 spans 16 amino acids. In DNA, the CDR3 is TGTGCCAGTAGTGGGACTAGCGGACCTCCTAGGAATGAGCAGTTCTTC. This codes for CASSGTSGPPRNEQFF.

Ten or more counts support this clonotype. The chain carries TRBV7-8 and TRBJ2-3; 7 bases are a match to TRBD2. The CDR3 has 17 residues. Germline trimming cut 5 bases from V and 3 bases from J; bases unmatched to any gene: 14. Germline-derived CDR1 and CDR2 are SGHVS and FQNEAQ. CDR3 in DNA: TGTGCCAGCAGCCCCTCAGAGGGAGGGCCTCGGACAGATACGCAGTATTTT. It specifies CASSPSEGGPRTDTQYF.

The chain couples TRBV7-2 to TRBJ2-2, with TRBD1 matching 9 bases. Germline CDR1 and CDR2: SGHTA and FQGNSA. Trimming at V came to 1 base and at J to 6 bases, leaving 3 bases not matched to a gene. This CDR3 has 15 amino acids. The CDR3 is CASSLGGQGAGELFF. The CDR3 coding sequence is TGTGCCAGCAGCTTAGGGGGACAGGGCGCCGGGGAGCTGTTTTTT.

CDR3 protein: CASSLAGLAAQETQYF. DNA for the CDR3: TGTGCCAGCAGCTTGGCCGGGCTAGCGGCACAAGAGACCCAGTACTTC. The chain employs TRBV5-4 and TRBJ2-5, with 7 bases that match TRBD2. The ends lost 0 bases at V and 2 bases at J; junction bases unmatched: 7. This CDR3 contains 16 residues. The germline CDR1 and CDR2 sequences are SGHNT and YYREEE (reference sequence).